This paragraph reports one T cell receptor (beta chain). The antigen is undetermined. The data belong to a study of cytomegalovirus exposure and HLA in healthy donors. General study points: Rates of TCR association differed by HLA locus in a later analysis, with DRB1 highest and HLA-C lowest. Later analysis associated a missense DCLRE1C variant with TCR beta V- and J-gene trimming.

With 60 Vbeta and 13 Jbeta primers, the PCR was carried out. Authors' analysis steps: Unique TCR beta chains numbered about 80 million in a later analysis, with 10 million to 14 million shared. Clones were read by immunoSEQ multiplex PCR, and TCRdb kept only the in-frame ones, dropping some. D and trimming were read from the DNA, whereas the V and J calls and clone size are those reported in that table. The sample holds about 77,000 clones, about 80% seen once. Each donor was nominally healthy when sampled (though unrecorded immune exposures were likely). Trimming removed 5 bases from V and 0 bases from J, with 11 bases in between. The germline CDR1 and CDR2 sequences are GTSNPN and SVGIG (reference sequence). CDR3 length: 14 amino acids.

Sequenced material: PBMCs. This chain connects TRBV30 to TRBJ1-3; D may be TRBD1 (5 bases). This sequence was found in a man aged 40-49 years in good health and CMV-seronegative. Here the CDR3 reads CAWEQGISGNTIYF. CDR3 sequence (DNA): TGTGCCTGGGAGCAGGGAATCTCTGGAAACACCATATATTTT.